Below, one T cell receptor (beta chain) is given with its context. Its antigen is unknown. This sample is drawn from a study of cytomegalovirus exposure and HLA in healthy donors. Points from the study as a whole: It was reported that TCR beta sequences correctly inferred the HLA-A and HLA-B alleles for most subjects. CMV serostatus was the only immune exposure information that was available. Presence/absence analysis assumed near-uniform sequencing depth across donors.

The primer mix had 60 Vbeta and 13 Jbeta primers. The protocol was immunoSEQ multiplex PCR, while the TCRdb copy is restricted to in-frame clones and leaves out a portion. The sample holds about 95,000 clones, around 75% seen once. V lost 1 base and J 2 bases, leaving 10 bases between the germline ends. This CDR3 is 15 amino acids long. CDR1 is LNHDA and CDR2 is SQIVND in the germline V gene (reference sequence). This clonotype was sampled from a man in his late teens or twenties in good health and CMV-seropositive. Input material: PBMCs. The rearrangement links TRBV19 to TRBJ2-3; the D gene is possibly TRBD1 (6 bases). In nucleotides, the CDR3 is TGTGCCAGTAGTATAGTGGACAGCAACACAGATACGCAGTATTTT. Translating gives CASSIVDSNTDTQYF.